A single sample is the source of the 22 T cell receptor beta chains below, sequenced in a study of blood T cell repertoires in COVID-19. Only in-frame clones appear in the TCRdb table, and some are missing; sequencing was by immunoSEQ multiplex PCR. Of over 200,000 clones in the sample, about 80% are singletons; the top ten hold 2.5% to 4%. Sample: peripheral blood. The source is a woman older than 75 with acute or convalescent COVID-19.

This rearrangement joins TRBV6-5 to TRBJ1-4; weak D call: TRBD1 (6 bases). The germline CDR1 and CDR2 sequences are MNHEY and SVGAGI. CDR3 length equals 16 residues. Trimming shortened V by 0 bases and J by 8 bases, and 16 bases separated the two germline ends. The CDR3, as DNA: TGTGCCAGCAGTTACTCGGGGGCCGGACGGAGGGAAAAACTGTTTTTT. Residues: CASSYSGAGRREKLFF.

This chain uses TRBV19 with TRBJ1-1; maybe TRBD1 (6 bases). This CDR3 contains 14 residues. Germline loops: CDR1 LNHDA, CDR2 SQIVND (reference sequence). V lost 10 bases and J lost 4, with 19 bases in between. The CDR3 is CATQRGWVGTEAFF. The DNA of the CDR3 is TGTGCCACCCAAAGGGGGTGGGTGGGCACTGAAGCTTTCTTT. The complete variable domain, with remaining parts taken from reference TRBV19 and TRBJ1-1, reads DGGITQSPKYLFRKEGQNVTLSCEQNLNHDAMYWYRQDPGQGLRLIYYSQIVNDFQKGDIAEGYSVSREKKESFPLTVTSAQKNPTAFYLCATQRGWVGTEAFFGQGTRLTVV.

CDR3 region: CASSEDGYSYNSPLHF. CDR3 in DNA: TGTGCCAGCAGTGAAGACGGTTACTCCTATAATTCACCCCTCCACTTT. The V and J genes are TRBV2 and TRBJ1-6; D ambiguous. With 1 base removed from V and 0 bases from J, the gap between germline ends came to 7 bases. Germline loops: CDR1 SNHLY, CDR2 FYNNEI. This CDR3 spans 16 amino acids. Variable domain in full (rest from reference TRBV2 and TRBJ1-6): EPEVTQTPSHQVTQMGQEVILRCVPISNHLYFYWYRQILGQKVEFLVSFYNNEISEKSEIFDDQFSVERPDGSNFTLKIRSTKLEDSAMYFCASSEDGYSYNSPLHFGNGTRLTVT.

The chain is built from TRBV3-1 (or the pseudogene TRBV3-2) and TRBJ1-6; D unclear. This CDR3 comprises 15 residues. Trimming left V 0 bases short and J 8 bases short, with 11 bases between. Germline CDR1 and CDR2: LGHDT and YNNKEL (reference sequence). The CDR3 bases are TGTGCCAGCAGCCAAGATCGAGGGCGAGATTCACCCCTCCACTTT. Its translation: CASSQDRGRDSPLHF.

This clone has a handful of counts. The CDR3, as DNA: TGTGCCAGCAGCCGGGGACTTCCAGATACGCAGTATTTT. Its translation: CASSRGLPDTQYF. The chain couples TRBV3-1 (or the pseudogene TRBV3-2) to TRBJ2-3; D is perhaps TRBD2 (6 bases). Germline assignment: CDR1 LGHDT and CDR2 YNNKEL (reference sequence). The CDR3 runs 13 residues. V gave up 4 bases and J gave up 4 bases, with 9 bases separating them.

This sequence joins TRBV19 and TRBJ2-2; 12 bases are a match to TRBD1. Per germline, CDR1 LNHDA and CDR2 SQIVND (reference sequence). J lost 3 bases, V lost 5 bases, and 19 bases had no gene match. This CDR3 is built from 21 residues. CDR3: CASSVVPGQGASGYYTGELFF. CDR3 DNA sequence: TGTGCCAGTAGTGTTGTTCCGGGACAGGGGGCCTCCGGATATTACACCGGGGAGCTGTTTTTT. Combining the CDR3 with reference TRBV19 and TRBJ2-2 gives the whole variable domain DGGITQSPKYLFRKEGQNVTLSCEQNLNHDAMYWYRQDPGQGLRLIYYSQIVNDFQKGDIAEGYSVSREKKESFPLTVTSAQKNPTAFYLCASSVVPGQGASGYYTGELFFGEGSRLTVL.

The chain recombines TRBV5-4 with TRBJ1-1; tentative D call: TRBD1 (5 bases). CDR1 is SGHNT, CDR2 YYREEE, per germline (reference sequence). The CDR3 spans 16 residues. With 0 bases removed from V and 0 bases from J, the gap between germline ends came to 12 bases. CDR3 DNA sequence: TGTGCCAGCAGCTTGGGTGGGGCCTTCATGAACACTGAAGCTTTCTTT. Its protein is CASSLGGAFMNTEAFF.

This clone showed up just a few times. The rearrangement uses TRBV2 and TRBJ2-3, with D possibly TRBD2 on 6 matching bases. V was trimmed by 0 bases and J by 6 bases, leaving 10 bases between them. The CDR3 is 14 residues long. CDR1 and CDR2 from the germline V gene are SNHLY and FYNNEI. CDR3 amino acids: CASSEASGRDTQYF. CDR3 DNA: TGTGCCAGCAGTGAAGCGAGCGGGCGGGATACGCAGTATTTT.

This chain connects TRBV19 to TRBJ1-5; tentative D call: TRBD1 (5 bases). Between the trimmed V and J ends, which lost 8 bases and 1 base, there was a span of 15 bases. The CDR3 has 15 residues. The germline V gene encodes CDR1 LNHDA and CDR2 SQIVND (reference sequence). CDR3 coding DNA: TGTGCCAGTGGGCGTCAGGGTTTGAGCAATCAGCCCCAGCATTTT. Its translation is CASGRQGLSNQPQHF.

The CDR3 reads CASRLKGQGVLGYTF. The CDR3 DNA reads TGTGCCAGCAGACTAAAGGGACAGGGGGTTCTTGGCTACACCTTC. The V gene is TRBV27, the J gene TRBJ1-2; 11 nucleotides line up with TRBD1. The V gene end was trimmed by 6 bases and the J gene end by 7 bases; junction bases not matched to a gene: 10. Looked up from germline, CDR1 is MNHEY and CDR2 is SMNVEV (reference sequence). The CDR3 length is 15 residues.

This chain connects TRBV10-3 to TRBJ2-1; 10 nucleotides match TRBD2. V lost 0 bases and J lost 7; bases outside the gene matches: 3. Germline CDR1 and CDR2: ENHRY and SYGVKD. CDR3 length: 15 residues. The CDR3 here is CAISESSGRGNEQFF. The CDR3 DNA is TGTGCCATCAGTGAGTCCAGCGGGAGGGGGAATGAGCAGTTCTTC.

The genes are TRBV30 and TRBJ2-2; 14 nucleotides line up with TRBD2. Unmatched junction bases numbered 1, after V lost 1 base and J lost 3 bases. This CDR3 is built from 16 residues. CDR1 GTSNPN and CDR2 SVGIG come from the germline V gene (reference sequence). CDR3 amino acids: CAWSGLAGGDTGELFF. The CDR3 DNA reads as TGTGCCTGGAGTGGACTAGCGGGGGGGGACACCGGGGAGCTGTTTTTT.

This chain links TRBV19 with TRBJ1-5; D is unresolved. The CDR3 loop spans 15 amino acids. The V gene lost 1 base and the J gene lost 7 bases, with 14 bases spanning the gap. In germline, CDR1 is LNHDA, CDR2 SQIVND (reference sequence). This CDR3 reads CASSIGQASRQPQHF. The CDR3, as DNA: TGTGCCAGTAGTATAGGCCAGGCGAGCAGGCAGCCCCAGCATTTT.

The chain couples TRBV14 to TRBJ1-1, with TRBD1 matching 7 bases. This CDR3 comprises 12 residues. The V segment lost 4 bases and the J segment 6 bases; nucleotides outside the gene matches: 2. Germline-derived CDR1 and CDR2 are SGHDN and FVKESK. CDR3 region: CASSRQGPEAFF. The CDR3 coding sequence is TGTGCCAGCAGCCGACAGGGCCCTGAAGCTTTCTTT.

The rearrangement uses TRBV19 and TRBJ1-6; the match to TRBD1 covers 10 bases. This CDR3 region has 16 residues. Germline CDR1 is LNHDA and CDR2 is SQIVND (reference sequence). Trimming at V came to 7 bases and at J to 4 bases, leaving 7 bases not matched to a gene. CDR3 sequence: CASTGTGVQYNSPLHF. The CDR3 DNA is TGTGCCAGTACTGGGACAGGGGTTCAATATAATTCACCCCTCCACTTT.

V usage is TRBV4-1 and J usage is TRBJ2-1; 9 nucleotides align to TRBD2. V lost 0 bases and J lost 6; bases outside the gene matches: 6. The CDR3 has 16 amino acids. Per the germline V gene, CDR1 is MGHRA and CDR2 is YSYEKL. The chain's CDR3 is CASSQDPGGRANEQFF. For the CDR3, the DNA is TGCGCCAGCAGCCAAGATCCTGGCGGGAGGGCCAATGAGCAGTTCTTC.

The chain joins TRBV19 to TRBJ1-6, with TRBD1 identical over 7 bases. V dropped 5 bases and J dropped 6; count of bases not matched to a gene: 7. The CDR3 covers 15 residues. Germline CDR1 reads LNHDA; CDR2 reads SQIVND (reference sequence). CDR3 residues: CASSVTGSSNSPLHF. The CDR3 DNA is TGTGCCAGTAGTGTGACAGGGTCGAGTAATTCACCCCTCCACTTT. The entire variable domain, with the rest obtained from reference TRBV19 and TRBJ1-6, is as follows: DGGITQSPKYLFRKEGQNVTLSCEQNLNHDAMYWYRQDPGQGLRLIYYSQIVNDFQKGDIAEGYSVSREKKESFPLTVTSAQKNPTAFYLCASSVTGSSNSPLHFGNGTRLTVT.

V is TRBV5-4 and J is TRBJ2-2, with 13 bases fitting TRBD2. V was pared by 3 bases and J by 5 bases, with 4 bases of the junction left unmatched. Germline V gene lookup returns CDR1 SGHNT and CDR2 YYREEE (reference sequence). The CDR3 length is 16 residues. The CDR3 bases are TGTGCCAGCAGCTGGACTAGCGGGAGTAGGACCGGGGAGCTGTTTTTT. Protein: CASSWTSGSRTGELFF.

This chain links TRBV12-2 with TRBJ2-3; the table's D call, TRBD2, was not checked against the DNA. TRBV12-2 is a pseudogene segment. The CDR3 sequence is 18 residues long. The CDR3 loop is CASRSPPGLTYFTDTQYF. CDR3 nucleotide sequence: TGTGCAAGTCGCTCCCCCCCGGGACTCACTTATTTCACAGATACGCAGTATTTT.

The chain employs TRBV5-1 and TRBJ1-1; 8 bases agree with TRBD1. The CDR3 covers 12 residues. The V and J ends lost 5 bases and 4 bases, in that order; junction bases with no gene match: 1. CDR1 is SGHRS, CDR2 YFSETQ, per germline. DNA for the CDR3: TGCGCCAGCAGAACAGGGGGCACTGAAGCTTTCTTT. It codes for CASRTGGTEAFF.

As regards this clone: This sample includes further DNA sequences coding for the same CDR3. In nucleotides, the CDR3 is TGCAGCGTTGCGGGGGGAACAGATACGCAGTATTTT. It codes for CSVAGGTDTQYF. This rearrangement joins TRBV29-1 to TRBJ2-3, with 7 positions matching TRBD2. V lost 4 bases to trimming and J lost 3 bases; unmatched junction nucleotides: 1. The CDR3 is 12 residues long. CDR1 SQVTM and CDR2 ANQGSEA come from the germline V gene.

This clone appeared a few times. The chain has TRBV7-9 and TRBJ2-7, with 13 bases lining up with TRBD2. The CDR3 length is 14 residues. From germline, CDR1 is SEHNR and CDR2 FQNEAQ (reference sequence). Trimming took 5 bases from V and 6 from J; bases not matched to a gene: 4. The chain's CDR3 is CASSRTSGRGEQYF. In DNA, the CDR3 is TGTGCCAGCAGCAGAACTAGCGGGAGGGGCGAGCAGTACTTC.